A single sample gave rise to the 7 T cell receptor beta chains below, sequenced in a study of shared clonotypes between healthy human individuals. The data were produced by immunoSEQ multiplex PCR, yet TCRdb's version contains in-frame clones alone and is incomplete. This sample yields over a million clones, of which roughly 95% are seen a single time; roughly 1.2% belongs to the top ten. Sequencing was carried out using naive CD4+ T cells sorted from blood. Subset reported: CD45RA+ positively selected. All receptors derive from a man aged 30 to 39 in good health.

This chain links TRBV18 with TRBJ1-1; D gene uncertain. V lost 2 bases and J 11 bases, leaving 12 bases between the germline ends. Germline values: CDR1 KGHSH, CDR2 LQKENI. The CDR3 has 12 amino acids. This CDR3 is CASSPLNLRAFF. The CDR3, as DNA: TGTGCCAGCTCACCATTGAATTTACGGGCTTTCTTT.

V usage is TRBV14 and J usage is TRBJ2-7; tentatively, D is TRBD2 (5 bases). The CDR3 length is 16 residues. The V gene's germline CDR1 is SGHDN and CDR2 FVKESK. Trimming took 4 bases from V and 8 from J, leaving 24 bases between them. The CDR3 region has the DNA TGTGCCAGCAGCCTCTCACTAGGTTTCAAAGGGAACCAGCAGTACTTC. Translated, it gives CASSLSLGFKGNQQYF.

There are a few counts of this clone. Other DNA sequences within the sample encode an identical CDR3. This chain uses TRBV5-1 with TRBJ1-2; TRBD1 might be the D (5 bases). V lost 0 bases and J lost 2, with 5 bases in between. CDR1 SGHRS and CDR2 YFSETQ come from the germline V gene. This CDR3 has 13 residues. The CDR3 sequence: CASSLGDNYGYTF. The CDR3 nucleotides are TGCGCCAGCAGCTTGGGGGACAACTATGGCTACACCTTC.

This clone was seen just once. The chain joins TRBV5-8 to TRBJ2-7; tentative D call: TRBD1 (5 bases). CDR3 size: 14 residues. CDR1 is SGHTS, CDR2 YDEGEE, per germline. Deletions cut 2 bases from V and 3 bases from J, with 12 bases between. CDR3 bases: TGTGCCAGCAGCTTAAGACAGATAGACTACGAGCAGTACTTC. It encodes CASSLRQIDYEQYF.

The chain joins TRBV4-1 to TRBJ1-3; weak D call: TRBD1 (6 bases). With 0 bases removed from V and 0 bases from J, the gap between germline ends came to 12 bases. The CDR3 sequence is 17 residues long. In germline, CDR1 is MGHRA, CDR2 YSYEKL. Here the CDR3 reads CASSQEGGPHSGNTIYF. CDR3 sequence (DNA): TGCGCCAGCAGCCAAGAAGGGGGTCCGCACTCTGGAAACACCATATATTTT.

The V gene is TRBV7-9, the J gene TRBJ1-2; D not resolved. The V end was cut by 1 base, the J end by 4 bases, with 7 bases between. From germline, CDR1 is SEHNR and CDR2 FQNEAQ (reference sequence). The CDR3 has 13 amino acids. CDR3 in DNA: TGTGCCAGCAGCTTAGTGGTGGCCTATGGCTACACCTTC. It specifies CASSLVVAYGYTF.

This chain links TRBV21-1 with TRBJ2-5; the D segment call TRBD1 is taken from the table without a DNA check. TRBV21-1 is a pseudogene. The CDR3 length is 15 residues. The CDR3 region has the DNA TGTGCCAGCAGTTCCCGGGACAGGGTTCAAGAGACCCAGTACTTC. Its protein is CASSSRDRVQETQYF.